One sample yielded the 8 T cell receptor beta chains listed below, sequenced in a study of blood T cell repertoires in COVID-19 (dated by TCRdb to between 2020 and 2021). Library preparation used the immunoSEQ multiplex PCR assay. TCRdb stores this immuneACCESS table with in-frame sequences only. Part of the clones is absent; in the studies checked, under half of the shortfall reflects unresolved V genes, and no reason is known for the rest. The sample table holds 260,000 or so clones, of which roughly 80% were seen once. The top ten hold 3% to 4.5% of the sample. What was sequenced was PBMCs or T cells enriched from blood (not recorded which). These receptors originate from a woman in her forties who had been exposed to COVID-19.

The chain couples TRBV7-3 to TRBJ1-1; 8 nucleotides match TRBD1. The trim removed 3 bases at V and 5 bases at J, leaving 2 bases unmatched. There are 13 residues in the CDR3. CDR1 is SGHTA, CDR2 FQGTGA, per germline. The CDR3: CASSFDRGTEAFF. CDR3 coding DNA: TGTGCCAGCAGCTTCGACAGGGGTACTGAAGCTTTCTTT.

The gene calls are TRBV27 and TRBJ1-1; D remains unclear. The CDR3 contains 13 residues. Trimming cost V 1 base and J 5 bases, with 8 bases left between them. Germline CDR1 is MNHEY and CDR2 is SMNVEV (reference sequence). DNA for the CDR3: TGTGCCAGCAGTTTATTGGGAGGGACTGAAGCTTTCTTT. Translated: CASSLLGGTEAFF.

The rearrangement joins TRBV20-1 to TRBJ2-3; weak D call: TRBD2 (6 bases). Trimming took 3 bases from V and 4 from J, leaving 23 bases between them. This CDR3 contains 17 residues. Germline assignment: CDR1 DFQATT and CDR2 SNEGSKA (reference sequence). This CDR3 reads CSASPVAWEESADTQYF. The CDR3 nucleotides read TGCAGTGCTAGTCCCGTCGCCTGGGAGGAGAGTGCAGATACGCAGTATTTT.

This clone has a single count. The rearrangement uses TRBV12-5 and TRBJ2-2, with 8 bases lining up with TRBD1. Germline loops: CDR1 LGHNT, CDR2 FRNRAP. The trim removed 6 bases at V and 4 bases at J, leaving 10 bases unmatched. The CDR3 is made up of 16 amino acids. The CDR3 DNA sequence: TGTGCTAGTGGCCTTAGGGGACAGGTTGGCACCGGGGAGCTGTTTTTT. This translates into CASGLRGQVGTGELFF.

The V gene is TRBV6-5, the J gene TRBJ2-5, with a possible D match to TRBD1 (5 bases). CDR3 length: 13 amino acids. Trimming took 8 bases from V and 5 from J, leaving 15 bases between them. Per the germline V gene, CDR1 is MNHEY and CDR2 is SVGAGI. The CDR3 spells CASRPTVAETQYF. CDR3 coding DNA: TGTGCCAGCCGACCGACAGTGGCGGAGACCCAGTACTTC.

The J gene is TRBJ1-1, the V gene TRBV6-1; D gene uncertain. The ends were cut back, 3 bases at V and 3 bases at J, with 5 bases in the middle. This CDR3 has 12 residues. Germline lookup yields CDR1 MNHNS and CDR2 SASEGT. As DNA, the CDR3 is TGTGCCAGCAGTGACAGATACACTGAAGCTTTCTTT. As protein: CASSDRYTEAFF.

The V call is TRBV11-2, the J call TRBJ2-7; D is undetermined. The CDR3 has 15 amino acids. The germline V gene has CDR1 SGHAT and CDR2 FQNNGV. Trimming left V 5 bases short and J 2 bases short, with 16 bases between. The CDR3, as DNA: TGTGCCAGCAGCCCCTGGCTAGGCGCCGCCTACGAGCAGTACTTC. It is translated as CASSPWLGAAYEQYF.

The rearrangement links TRBV19 to TRBJ2-5, with 10 bases identical to TRBD2. Germline CDR1 LNHDA, CDR2 SQIVND (reference sequence). Trimming at V came to 3 bases and at J to 0 bases, leaving 4 bases not matched to a gene. The CDR3 is made up of 16 amino acids. CDR3 region: CASSISLAGDQETQYF. CDR3 in DNA: TGTGCCAGTAGTATCTCCCTAGCGGGGGACCAAGAGACCCAGTACTTC.